The present TCR beta chain was sequenced within a study of identical twins. Germline CDR1 and CDR2: SEHNR and FQNEAQ (reference sequence). The CDR3 spans 15 residues. The junction had 5 bases not matched to a gene; V was cut back by 5 bases and J by 2 bases. This clonotype was seen only a few times. The antigen is not known. Overall study results and limits: Conclusions were drawn cross-sectionally by statistical analysis, without following the same donors.

From the 5' RACE reads, TCRdb called clonotypes with MiXCR, one entry per CDR3 protein. The sample has hundreds of thousands of distinct CDR3 sequences, over 8.5% seen once; the top ten hold around 0.98%. The sample was also reused in another study, on yellow fever vaccine responses in identical twins.

This receptor was identified in a woman between 18 and 30 years old in good health. The genes are TRBV7-9 and TRBJ2-1; 8 bases map to TRBD1. The sample comprised PBMCs. CDR3 bases: TGTGCCAGCAGCGGATACAGGGGGACCTACAATGAGCAGTTCTTC. Protein product: CASSGYRGTYNEQFF.